This entry lists 30 T cell receptor beta chains sequenced from one sample in a study of blood T cell repertoires in COVID-19. The assay was immunoSEQ multiplex PCR, and TCRdb's table has in-frame clones only and misses some. The sample includes roughly 400,000 clones, approximately 90% of them seen just once. The source material was PBMCs or T cells enriched from blood (not recorded which). Receptors originate from a woman aged 40 to 49 who had been exposed to COVID-19.

The chain joins TRBV2 to TRBJ1-6; 9 bases are shared with TRBD1. V shed 7 bases and J 8 bases; nucleotides not matched to a gene: 6. This CDR3 has 14 residues. Per the germline V gene, CDR1 is SNHLY and CDR2 is FYNNEI. CDR3 loop: CASIRDREYSPLHF. CDR3 in DNA: TGTGCCAGCATTCGGGACAGGGAGTATTCACCCCTCCACTTT.

The J gene is TRBJ2-5, the V gene TRBV13; perhaps TRBD2 as D (5 bases). The CDR3 sequence is 15 residues long. Trimming stripped 8 bases from V and 0 bases from J, with 16 bases between. CDR1 PRHDT and CDR2 FYEKMQ come from the germline V gene (reference sequence). CDR3 protein: CASGYSETNQETQYF. As DNA, the CDR3 is TGTGCCAGCGGCTATAGCGAGACCAACCAAGAGACCCAGTACTTC.

This rearrangement joins TRBV2 to TRBJ1-3; no clear D. Germline V gives CDR1 SNHLY, CDR2 FYNNEI. Between the trimmed V and J ends, which lost 6 bases and 0 bases, there was a span of 6 bases. CDR3 size: 13 residues. The CDR3 sequence: CASRADSGNTIYF. The CDR3 nucleotides are TGTGCCAGCAGGGCAGACTCTGGAAACACCATATATTTT.

This chain joins TRBV27 and TRBJ2-3, with 11 bases aligning to TRBD2. This CDR3 contains 15 residues. After removal of 6 bases from V and 4 bases from J, the junction contained 6 bases not matched to a gene. CDR1 and CDR2 (germline): MNHEY, SMNVEV (reference sequence). This CDR3 is CASRVAGGPPDTQYF. The CDR3 nucleotides read TGTGCCAGCAGGGTAGCGGGAGGGCCTCCAGATACGCAGTATTTT.

This chain connects TRBV10-1 to TRBJ2-5; 9 bases align to TRBD1. CDR1 and CDR2 from the germline V gene are WNHNN and SYGVQD (reference sequence). V shed 6 bases, J shed 3 bases, and the junction held 2 bases outside the gene matches. The CDR3 runs 13 residues. The CDR3 is CASRGQGEETQYF. CDR3 coding DNA: TGCGCCAGCAGGGGACAGGGCGAAGAGACCCAGTACTTC.

The genes are TRBV27 and TRBJ1-6; TRBD1 agrees at 9 bases. Germline V gene sequence: CDR1 MNHEY, CDR2 SMNVEV (reference sequence). V gave up 6 bases and J gave up 9 bases; unmatched junction bases: 9. The CDR3 is made up of 15 amino acids. In nucleotides, the CDR3 is TGTGCCAGCAGATCCACCGGGACAGGGCTTTCACCCCTCCACTTT. Its protein is CASRSTGTGLSPLHF.

This clone turned up a few times. This chain joins TRBV14 and TRBJ1-1; maybe TRBD1 (5 bases). Germline CDR1 reads SGHDN; CDR2 reads FVKESK. This CDR3 comprises 13 residues. V was pared by 4 bases and J by 3 bases, with 9 bases between. This chain's CDR3 is CASSLREDTEAFF. CDR3 coding DNA: TGTGCCAGCAGCCTCAGGGAGGACACTGAAGCTTTCTTT.

This chain uses TRBV16 with TRBJ1-1; D uncertain. Trimming left V 2 bases short and J 11 bases short, with 18 bases between. This CDR3 comprises 14 residues. Per germline, CDR1 KGHSY and CDR2 FQNENV. This CDR3 is CASSQTAAGLRAFF. The CDR3 region has the DNA TGTGCCAGCAGCCAAACCGCCGCCGGACTTCGGGCTTTCTTT.

This clone appeared once. The V and J genes are TRBV29-1 and TRBJ2-7; 9 nucleotides agree with TRBD2. The CDR3 covers 15 residues. Germline V CDR1 and CDR2: SQVTM, ANQGSEA. Losses at the gene ends were 2 bases for V and 3 bases for J; bases not matched to a gene: 8. CDR3 amino acids: CSVEISGSGFYEQYF. The CDR3 DNA reads TGCAGCGTTGAAATTAGCGGGAGTGGGTTCTACGAGCAGTACTTC.

The rearrangement links TRBV4-3 to TRBJ2-1; 11 positions match TRBD2. The ends lost 2 bases at V and 7 bases at J; junction bases unmatched: 7. Germline V gives CDR1 LGHNA, CDR2 YSLEER. The CDR3 sequence is 16 residues long. CDR3 DNA sequence: TGCGCCAGCAGCCAACCCACTAGCGGGAGAGGGAATGAGCAGTTCTTC. This gives the protein CASSQPTSGRGNEQFF.

The V gene is TRBV7-6, the J gene TRBJ2-1, with 9 bases fitting TRBD1. V lost 0 bases and J lost 3; bases outside the gene matches: 3. CDR1 and CDR2 from the germline V gene are SGHVS and FNYEAQ. CDR3 length: 16 residues. CDR3 in amino acids: CASSLADRGGYNEQFF. The DNA for the CDR3 is TGTGCCAGCAGCTTAGCCGACAGGGGGGGCTACAATGAGCAGTTCTTC. The full variable domain, its missing parts supplied by reference TRBV7-6 and TRBJ2-1, is GAGVSQSPRYKVTKRGQDVALRCDPISGHVSLYWYRQALGQGPEFLTYFNYEAQQDKSGLPNDRFSAERPEGSISTLTIQRTEQRDSAMYRCASSLADRGGYNEQFFGPGTRLTVL.

This clone was found once. CDR3 region: CAWGRQGGNQPQHF. As DNA, the CDR3 is TGTGCCTGGGGGAGACAGGGGGGCAATCAGCCCCAGCATTTT. This chain links TRBV30 with TRBJ1-5; 9 bases agree with TRBD1. The V segment lost 5 bases and the J segment 2 bases; nucleotides outside the gene matches: 4. The CDR3 length is 14 residues. Looked up from germline, CDR1 is GTSNPN and CDR2 is SVGIG (reference sequence).

The chain links TRBV12-3 or TRBV12-4 to TRBJ1-1, with D unresolved. CDR3 length equals 12 residues. Trimming left V 5 bases short and J 11 bases short, with 15 bases between. CDR3 sequence: CASSDRLRPAFF. Here the CDR3 DNA reads TGTGCCAGCAGTGACCGACTGCGACCGGCTTTCTTT.

The J gene is TRBJ2-5, the V gene TRBV12-5; D is ambiguous. The CDR3 spans 16 residues. The germline V gene has CDR1 LGHNT and CDR2 FRNRAP. Between the trimmed V and J ends, which lost 9 bases and 0 bases, there was a span of 20 bases. The CDR3 spells CARGPQSRLYQETQYF. CDR3 DNA sequence: TGTGCTAGGGGCCCCCAATCACGCCTGTACCAAGAGACCCAGTACTTC.

The chain has TRBV18 and TRBJ1-2; TRBD1 matches at 9 bases. The CDR3 is 12 amino acids. With V trimmed by 6 bases and J by 10 bases, 6 bases remained unmatched. The germline CDR1 and CDR2 sequences are KGHSH and LQKENI. CDR3 amino acids: CASSQGDRDYTF. In nucleotides, the CDR3 is TGTGCCAGCTCCCAAGGGGACAGGGACTACACCTTC.

V usage is TRBV19 and J usage is TRBJ2-4; D possibly corresponds to TRBD1 (6 bases). V was clipped by 4 bases and J by 0 bases, with 13 bases between them. The CDR3 sequence is 16 residues long. CDR1 is LNHDA, CDR2 SQIVND, per germline (reference sequence). CDR3 sequence reads: CASSTQGILAKNIQYF. CDR3 nucleotides: TGTGCCAGTAGTACGCAGGGGATACTAGCCAAAAACATTCAGTACTTC.

With respect to this clone: The germline gene is not matched at one end of the junction; a read error may be the cause. The J gene is TRBJ1-5, the V gene TRBV19; 7 bases are shared with TRBD1. Germline V gene lookup returns CDR1 LNHDA and CDR2 SQIVND (reference sequence). This CDR3 contains 19 residues. In nucleotides, the CDR3 is TGTGCCAGTAGTTTAGATACAGGGGCAGGGGCCTATAGCAATCAGCCCCAGCATTTT. Translating gives CASSLDTGAGAYSNQPQHF.

This rearrangement joins TRBV5-5 to TRBJ2-7; a weak D match, TRBD2 (6 bases). Trimming left V 4 bases short and J 0 bases short, with 14 bases between. Per germline, CDR1 SGHKS and CDR2 YYEKEE (reference sequence). This CDR3 has 15 residues. In DNA form, the CDR3 reads TGTGCCAGCAGCCCCCTGCGGGAAGGCTCCTACGAGCAGTACTTC. Translated, it gives CASSPLREGSYEQYF.

This chain joins TRBV7-9 and TRBJ2-2; D not certain. V shed 3 bases and J shed 0 bases, with 5 bases lying between them. The CDR3 runs 14 residues. Germline V gene lookup returns CDR1 SEHNR and CDR2 FQNEAQ (reference sequence). The CDR3 bases are TGTGCCAGCAGCTTCTCCTCGAACACCGGGGAGCTGTTTTTT. Translation gives CASSFSSNTGELFF.

The chain links TRBV6-5 to TRBJ2-1, with TRBD2 identical over 10 bases. The CDR3 sequence is 16 residues long. The ends lost 4 bases at V and 8 bases at J; junction bases unmatched: 11. Germline V gene data show CDR1 as MNHEY and CDR2 as SVGAGI. The CDR3 sequence: CASSLNSGGPSDEQFF. The DNA for the CDR3 is TGTGCCAGCAGTTTGAATAGCGGGGGGCCATCGGATGAGCAGTTCTTC.

The chain combines TRBV18 with TRBJ2-1; no firm D call. V was pared by 2 bases and J by 6 bases, with 11 bases between. The CDR3 is made up of 14 amino acids. From germline, CDR1 is KGHSH and CDR2 LQKENI. CDR3 coding DNA: TGTGCCAGCTCACCAAAGGCAGGTGTCAATGAGCAGTTCTTC. Translated, it gives CASSPKAGVNEQFF.

This sequence joins TRBV29-1 and TRBJ1-3; D gene ambiguous. The germline gives CDR1 SQVTM, CDR2 ANQGSEA. This CDR3 is 14 amino acids long. V was clipped by 0 bases and J by 0 bases, with 6 bases between them. CDR3 in DNA: TGCAGCGTTGAAGATCGGTACTCTGGAAACACCATATATTTT. As protein: CSVEDRYSGNTIYF. The whole variable domain, remainder taken from reference TRBV29-1 and TRBJ1-3, is SAVISQKPSRDICQRGTSLTIQCQVDSQVTMMFWYRQQPGQSLTLIATANQGSEATYESGFVIDKFPISRPNLTFSTLTVSNMSPEDSSIYLCSVEDRYSGNTIYFGEGSWLTVV.

The genes are TRBV5-1 and TRBJ1-1; D ambiguous. V was cut by 0 bases and J by 2 bases, with 8 bases left in between. CDR1 and CDR2 from the germline V gene are SGHRS and YFSETQ. The CDR3 extends over 14 amino acids. The CDR3, as DNA: TGCGCCAGCAGCTTGGGTACAACCAACACTGAAGCTTTCTTT. It yields the protein CASSLGTTNTEAFF.

V is TRBV7-9 and J is TRBJ1-1, with TRBD1 matching 7 bases. CDR1 is SEHNR and CDR2 is FQNEAQ in the germline V gene (reference sequence). This CDR3 comprises 13 residues. J was trimmed by 5 bases and V by 4 bases; bases with no gene match: 4. CDR3 DNA: TGTGCCAGCAGCTCCGGGGACAGAACTGAAGCTTTCTTT. Residues: CASSSGDRTEAFF.

The rearrangement uses TRBV7-2 and TRBJ2-5, with TRBD2 matching over 8 bases. V dropped 3 bases and J dropped 5; count of bases not matched to a gene: 8. CDR3 length equals 15 residues. The germline V gene encodes CDR1 SGHTA and CDR2 FQGNSA. The CDR3 loop reads CASSFDGRAGETQYF. The CDR3 nucleotides are TGTGCCAGCAGCTTTGACGGGAGGGCGGGGGAGACCCAGTACTTC.

The V call is TRBV2, the J call TRBJ1-1, with a tentative D call TRBD1 (5 bases). The CDR3 is 13 amino acids. The germline V gene encodes CDR1 SNHLY and CDR2 FYNNEI. V shed 7 bases and J shed 4 bases, with 13 bases lying between them. This chain's CDR3 is CASIRGWGTEAFF. CDR3 DNA sequence: TGTGCCAGCATTAGGGGCTGGGGCACTGAAGCTTTCTTT. The variable domain in full, completed from reference TRBV2 and TRBJ1-1, reads EPEVTQTPSHQVTQMGQEVILRCVPISNHLYFYWYRQILGQKVEFLVSFYNNEISEKSEIFDDQFSVERPDGSNFTLKIRSTKLEDSAMYFCASIRGWGTEAFFGQGTRLTVV.

V gene TRBV7-2 combines with J gene TRBJ2-2; D is perhaps TRBD2 (5 bases). Per the germline V gene, CDR1 is SGHTA and CDR2 is FQGNSA. V was shortened by 6 bases and J by 6 bases, with 14 bases between the two germline ends. This CDR3 region has 14 residues. The CDR3 reads CASRKIATSGELFF. CDR3 sequence (DNA): TGTGCCAGCAGAAAGATAGCGACGTCCGGGGAGCTGTTTTTT.

The rearrangement uses TRBV24-1 and TRBJ2-1; 7 bases fit TRBD1. Germline assignment: CDR1 KGHDR and CDR2 SFDVKD. The trim removed 1 base at V and 7 bases at J, leaving 9 bases unmatched. The CDR3 is made up of 16 amino acids. CDR3 loop: CATSDLSRGRENEQFF. The CDR3 nucleotides are TGTGCCACCAGTGATTTATCGAGGGGGCGCGAGAATGAGCAGTTCTTC.

This clone was detected once. The V gene is TRBV7-8, the J gene TRBJ2-3; weak D call: TRBD2 (6 bases). Germline V gives CDR1 SGHVS, CDR2 FQNEAQ. Trimming stripped 5 bases from V and 6 bases from J, with 15 bases between. CDR3 size: 14 residues. The CDR3 loop is CASSPSVRPDTQYF. CDR3 in DNA: TGTGCCAGCAGCCCTAGCGTGAGGCCGGATACGCAGTATTTT.

This rearrangement joins TRBV6-5 to TRBJ2-7, with 7 bases matching TRBD1. Germline assignment: CDR1 MNHEY and CDR2 SVGAGI. The CDR3 extends over 15 amino acids. V shed 6 bases, J shed 3 bases, and the junction held 11 bases outside the gene matches. CDR3 amino acids: CASRARQGPSYEQYF. The CDR3 nucleotides are TGTGCCAGCAGAGCCCGACAGGGTCCCAGCTACGAGCAGTACTTC.